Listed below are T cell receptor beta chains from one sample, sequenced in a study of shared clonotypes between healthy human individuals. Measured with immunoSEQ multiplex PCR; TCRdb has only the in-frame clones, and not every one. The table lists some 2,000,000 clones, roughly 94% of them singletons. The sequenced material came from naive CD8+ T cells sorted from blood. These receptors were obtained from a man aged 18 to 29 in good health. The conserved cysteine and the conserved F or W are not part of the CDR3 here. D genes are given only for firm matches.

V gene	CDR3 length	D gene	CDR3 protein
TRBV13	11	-	ASSQAPGSEQY
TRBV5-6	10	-	ASSLATSPLH
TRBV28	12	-	ASSLDAEDEKLF
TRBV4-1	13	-	ASSQDPGAGYGYT
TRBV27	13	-	ASSPIDRNNYGYT
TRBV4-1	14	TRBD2	ASSQEASGGAGEQF
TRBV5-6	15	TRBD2	ASSLALAGGSYNEQF
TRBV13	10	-	ASSPRTGELF
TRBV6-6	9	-	ALGGNTEAF
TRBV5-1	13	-	ASSLDSGEGNTIY
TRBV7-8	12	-	ASSLEGVYNEQF
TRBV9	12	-	ASSVALNTGELF
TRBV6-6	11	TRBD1	ASSNRGLGGYT
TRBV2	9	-	ASSVSYEQY
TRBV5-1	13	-	ASSHQAGPYNEQF
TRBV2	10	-	ASSGGNYGYT
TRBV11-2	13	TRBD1	ASSSPGTGVYEQY
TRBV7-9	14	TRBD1	ASSLAGTELNYGYT
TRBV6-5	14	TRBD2	ASSYKRTSGYNEQF
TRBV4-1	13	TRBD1	ASSPQGDLPHTIY
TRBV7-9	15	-	ASSLGGGDTLADTQY
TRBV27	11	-	ASSSGLVGGYT
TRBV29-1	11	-	SVVKQGIYEQY
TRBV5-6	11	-	ASSSDDRNTIY
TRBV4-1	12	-	ASSPTSLYYEQY
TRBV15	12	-	ATSRVASNQPQH
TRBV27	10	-	ASSPSSYEQY
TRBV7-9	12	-	ASSPLPDTDTQY
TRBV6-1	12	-	ASSEAPYQETQY